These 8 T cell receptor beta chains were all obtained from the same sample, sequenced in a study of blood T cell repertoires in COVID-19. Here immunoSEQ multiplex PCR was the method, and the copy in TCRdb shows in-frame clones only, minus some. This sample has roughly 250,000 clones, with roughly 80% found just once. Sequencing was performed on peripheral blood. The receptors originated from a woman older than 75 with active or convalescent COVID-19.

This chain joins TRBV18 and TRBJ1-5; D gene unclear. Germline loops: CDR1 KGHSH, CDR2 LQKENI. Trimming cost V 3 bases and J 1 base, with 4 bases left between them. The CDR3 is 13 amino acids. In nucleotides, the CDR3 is TGTGCCAGCTCACCGGCCAGCAATCAGCCCCAGCATTTT. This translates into CASSPASNQPQHF.

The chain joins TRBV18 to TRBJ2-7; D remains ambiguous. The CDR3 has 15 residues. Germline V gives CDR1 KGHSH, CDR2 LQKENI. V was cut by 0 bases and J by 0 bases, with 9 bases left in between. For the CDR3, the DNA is TGTGCCAGCTCACCACCGCCAGGAACCTCCTACGAGCAGTACTTC. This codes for CASSPPPGTSYEQYF.

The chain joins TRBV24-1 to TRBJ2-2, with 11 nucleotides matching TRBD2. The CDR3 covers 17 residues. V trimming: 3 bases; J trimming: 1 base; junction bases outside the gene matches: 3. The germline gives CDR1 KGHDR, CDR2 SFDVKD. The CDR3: CATSDHLAGGNTGELFF. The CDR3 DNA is TGTGCCACCAGTGATCATCTAGCGGGGGGGAACACCGGGGAGCTGTTTTTT.

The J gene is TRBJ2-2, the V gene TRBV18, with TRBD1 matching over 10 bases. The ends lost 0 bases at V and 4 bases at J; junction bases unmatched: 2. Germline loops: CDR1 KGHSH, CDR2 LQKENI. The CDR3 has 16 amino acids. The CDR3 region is CASSPPGQGFTGELFF. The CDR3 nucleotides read TGTGCCAGCTCACCACCGGGACAGGGGTTCACCGGGGAGCTGTTTTTT.

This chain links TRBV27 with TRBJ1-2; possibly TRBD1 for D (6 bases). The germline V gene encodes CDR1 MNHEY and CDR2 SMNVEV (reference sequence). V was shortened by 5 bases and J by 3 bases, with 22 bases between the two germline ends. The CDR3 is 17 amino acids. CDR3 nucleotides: TGTGCCAGCAGTGCCACGGGACACTTCAATTCATACTATGGCTACACCTTC. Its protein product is CASSATGHFNSYYGYTF.

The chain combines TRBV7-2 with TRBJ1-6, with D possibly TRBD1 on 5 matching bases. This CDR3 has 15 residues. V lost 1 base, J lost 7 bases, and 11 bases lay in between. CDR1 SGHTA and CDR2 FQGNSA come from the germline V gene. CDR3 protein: CASSLVGGGNSPLHF. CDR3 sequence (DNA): TGTGCCAGCAGCTTAGTCGGGGGGGGGAATTCACCCCTCCACTTT. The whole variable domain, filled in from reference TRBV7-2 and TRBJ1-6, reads GAGVSQSPSNKVTEKGKDVELRCDPISGHTALYWYRQSLGQGLEFLIYFQGNSAPDKSGLPSDRFSAERTGGSVSTLTIQRTQQEDSAVYLCASSLVGGGNSPLHFGNGTRLTVT.

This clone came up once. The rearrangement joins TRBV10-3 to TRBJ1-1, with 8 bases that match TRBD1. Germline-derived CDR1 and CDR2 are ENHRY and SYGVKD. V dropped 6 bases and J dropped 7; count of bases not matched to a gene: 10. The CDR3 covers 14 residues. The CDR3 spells CAISRGQGKNEAFF. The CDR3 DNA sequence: TGTGCCATCAGCCGAGGACAGGGAAAGAATGAAGCTTTCTTT.

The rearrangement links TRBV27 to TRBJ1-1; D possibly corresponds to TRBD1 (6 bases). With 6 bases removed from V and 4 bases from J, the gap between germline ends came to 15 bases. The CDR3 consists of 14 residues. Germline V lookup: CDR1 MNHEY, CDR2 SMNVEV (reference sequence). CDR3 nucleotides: TGTGCCAGCAGCCAATATAACAGGGTCACTGAAGCTTTCTTT. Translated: CASSQYNRVTEAFF.